This is a list of T cell receptor beta chains from one sample in a study of cytomegalovirus exposure and HLA in healthy donors. Only in-frame clones appear in the TCRdb table, and some are missing; sequencing was by immunoSEQ multiplex PCR. The sample holds 280,000 or so clones, over 75% seen once. The sample taken for sequencing was PBMCs. The receptors were sampled from a woman aged 18-29 years in good health and CMV-seronegative. Both conserved end residues are part of each CDR3. D genes are given only for firm matches. Clone size is given for some rows only: seen once, a few or many times, or a class if the clone is expanded.

J | size | length | D | V | CDR3 | DNA
TRBJ1-2 | - | 13 | TRBD1 | TRBV19 | CASSPGQEGGYTF | TGTGCCAGTAGTCCCGGACAGGAAGGTGGCTACACCTTC
TRBJ2-5 | - | 15 | TRBD1 | TRBV10-1 | CASSENGDSKETQYF | TGCGCCAGCAGTGAGAACGGGGACAGTAAGGAGACCCAGTACTTC
TRBJ2-1 | - | 11 | - | TRBV29-1 | CSVWGGYEQFF | TGCAGCGTTTGGGGAGGCTATGAGCAGTTCTTC
TRBJ2-1 | - | 17 | - | TRBV5-8 | CASSLPWGSRAYNEQFF | TGTGCCAGCAGCTTGCCCTGGGGCAGCCGGGCCTACAATGAGCAGTTCTTC
TRBJ2-3 | - | 14 | - | TRBV25-1 | CASSRLAATDTQYF | TGTGCCAGCAGTCGCCTAGCTGCCACAGATACGCAGTATTTT
TRBJ2-7 | - | 11 | - | TRBV28 | CASRVKGEQYF | TGTGCCAGCAGGGTTAAGGGGGAGCAGTACTTC
TRBJ2-7 | - | 16 | TRBD1 | TRBV4-1 | CASSQDGDRGSYEQYF | TGCGCCAGCAGCCAAGACGGTGACAGGGGCTCGTACGAGCAGTACTTC
TRBJ2-3 | - | 14 | TRBD2 | TRBV19 | CASRQAGDTDTQYF | TGTGCCAGTAGGCAAGCGGGAGACACAGATACGCAGTATTTT
TRBJ2-7 | - | 13 | - | TRBV6-1 | CASTRDNFYEQYF | TGTGCCAGCACCCGGGACAATTTCTACGAGCAGTACTTC
TRBJ2-7 | - | 12 | TRBD1 | TRBV29-1 | CSVGDSSYEQYF | TGCAGCGTTGGGGACAGTTCCTACGAGCAGTACTTC
TRBJ2-7 | - | 15 | TRBD1 | TRBV2 | CASRTDRGPSYEQYF | TGTGCCAGCAGGACGGACAGGGGGCCATCCTACGAGCAGTACTTC
TRBJ1-1 | - | 15 | - | TRBV2 | CASSEGWGGNTEAFF | TGTGCCAGCAGTGAAGGGTGGGGCGGAAACACTGAAGCTTTCTTT
TRBJ2-1 | - | 15 | TRBD2 | TRBV6-5 | CASSYMSGNGNEQFF | TGTGCCAGCAGTTATATGAGCGGGAACGGCAATGAGCAGTTCTTC
TRBJ2-7 | - | 15 | TRBD2 | TRBV15 | CATSRGLAGVSEQYF | TGTGCCACCAGCAGGGGACTAGCGGGAGTAAGCGAGCAGTACTTC
TRBJ1-2 | - | 11 | - | TRBV7-9 | CAPGSDYGYTF | TGTGCCCCCGGGAGTGACTATGGCTACACCTTC
TRBJ2-1 | once | 15 | TRBD2 | TRBV11-2 | CASSLVAGDYNEQFF | TGTGCCAGCAGCTTAGTAGCGGGTGACTACAATGAGCAGTTCTTC
TRBJ1-2 | - | 13 | - | TRBV28 | CASTHRVRYGYTF | TGTGCCAGCACTCACCGAGTTAGATATGGCTACACCTTC
TRBJ2-1 | once | 15 | TRBD1 | TRBV27 | CASRSRDRNYNEQFF | TGTGCCAGCAGATCGAGGGACAGAAACTACAATGAGCAGTTCTTC
TRBJ2-4 | few | 19 | TRBD2 | TRBV10-3 | CAISERLAGDWAAKNIQYF | TGTGCCATCAGTGAAAGGCTAGCGGGAGATTGGGCGGCCAAAAACATTCAGTACTTC
TRBJ2-2 | - | 15 | - | TRBV29-1 | CSVVGGAPNTGELFF | TGCAGCGTTGTAGGGGGGGCGCCTAACACCGGGGAGCTGTTTTTT
TRBJ1-1 | - | 17 | - | TRBV10-3 | CAISEGGSMAHGTEAFF | TGTGCCATCAGTGAGGGGGGGAGTATGGCGCATGGGACTGAAGCTTTCTTT
TRBJ1-4 | - | 15 | - | TRBV5-1 | CASSLGATRGEKLFF | TGCGCCAGCAGCTTGGGGGCAACAAGAGGGGAAAAACTGTTTTTT
TRBJ1-1 | - | 11 | - | TRBV25-1 | CASTAGDEAFF | TGTGCCAGCACAGCAGGGGATGAAGCTTTCTTT
TRBJ2-2 | - | 15 | TRBD2 | TRBV10-3 | CAITPGLGLAGELFF | TGTGCCATCACCCCGGGACTAGGTTTGGCCGGGGAGCTGTTTTTT
TRBJ1-2 | once | 14 | - | TRBV28 | CASSPGQRNYGYTF | TGTGCCAGCAGCCCTGGACAGAGGAACTATGGCTACACCTTC
TRBJ2-2 | - | 17 | TRBD2 | TRBV15 | CATSSRKVAGGTGELFF | TGTGCCACCAGCAGCCGTAAGGTAGCGGGAGGCACCGGGGAGCTGTTTTTT
TRBJ1-5 | - | 18 | - | TRBV28 | CASSGRVSSYMSNQPQHF | TGTGCCAGCAGTGGGAGGGTATCCAGCTATATGAGCAATCAGCCCCAGCATTTT
TRBJ1-1 | - | 14 | TRBD1 | TRBV12-5 | CASGLMGTVTEAFF | TGTGCTAGTGGTTTAATGGGGACAGTCACTGAAGCTTTCTTT
TRBJ2-7 | - | 15 | - | TRBV27 | CASRYEGGVGVEQYF | TGTGCCAGCAGATACGAAGGGGGAGTAGGGGTCGAGCAGTACTTC
TRBJ2-5 | - | 12 | TRBD2 | TRBV7-2 | CASRAGQETQYF | TGTGCCAGCCGAGCGGGGCAAGAGACCCAGTACTTC
TRBJ1-1 | - | 15 | - | TRBV9 | CASSVQGLPNTEAFF | TGTGCCAGCAGCGTACAGGGCCTCCCCAACACTGAAGCTTTCTTT